Listed here are 29 T cell receptor beta chains from one sample, sequenced in a study of blood T cell repertoires in COVID-19 (dated by TCRdb to the early 2020s). The library was produced with the immunoSEQ multiplex PCR assay. The table was pulled from immuneACCESS by TCRdb, which kept in-frame rearrangements only. Such tables lose some clones; where checked, under half of the loss comes from unresolved V genes, and the rest has no known cause. The sample table lists around 280,000 clones, 85% to 90% of them with a count of one. The ten largest clones add up to 8.5% to 14% of the sample. The sequencing input was peripheral blood. All receptors derive from a woman aged 25 to 39 with COVID-19, enrolled during active disease.

J is TRBJ2-3 and V is TRBV5-4, with 9 bases identical to TRBD2. Unmatched junction bases numbered 8, after V lost 1 base and J lost 5 bases. The CDR3 covers 16 residues. CDR1 SGHNT and CDR2 YYREEE come from the germline V gene (reference sequence). In nucleotides, the CDR3 is TGTGCCAGCAGCTTGAGGGTAGCGGGGGCAGGAGATACGCAGTATTTT. It codes for CASSLRVAGAGDTQYF.

This chain uses TRBV7-9 with TRBJ2-1; tentative D call: TRBD1 (5 bases). This CDR3 is 18 amino acids long. Germline lookup yields CDR1 SEHNR and CDR2 FQNEAQ (reference sequence). The V end lost 6 bases, the J end lost 4 bases, and 25 bases lay between the germline ends. The CDR3 bases are TGTGCCAGCAGTTCACCCCCCGGTACAATGGGGCTTTACAATGAGCAGTTCTTC. This translates into CASSSPPGTMGLYNEQFF.

CDR3 region: CASSYAQGITGELFF. DNA for the CDR3: TGTGCCAGCAGTTACGCACAGGGGATCACCGGGGAGCTGTTTTTT. The chain employs TRBV6-5 and TRBJ2-2, with 7 bases identical to TRBD1. This CDR3 spans 15 amino acids. J lost 4 bases, V lost 2 bases, and 4 bases had no gene match. The germline V gene has CDR1 MNHEY and CDR2 SVGAGI.

This chain uses TRBV9 with TRBJ2-6, with 8 bases aligning to TRBD2. The CDR3 consists of 16 residues. The junction had 0 bases not matched to a gene; V was cut back by 1 base and J by 0 bases. Germline V CDR1 and CDR2: SGDLS, YYNGEE. CDR3 sequence: CASSVRGGSGANVLTF. The CDR3 DNA is TGTGCCAGCAGCGTACGGGGGGGCTCTGGGGCCAACGTCCTGACTTTC. The complete variable domain, with remaining parts taken from reference TRBV9 and TRBJ2-6, reads DSGVTQTPKHLITATGQRVTLRCSPRSGDLSVYWYQQSLDQGLQFLIQYYNGEERAKGNILERFSAQQFPDLHSELNLSSLELGDSALYFCASSVRGGSGANVLTFGAGSRLTVL.

J is TRBJ1-2 and V is TRBV29-1; D is ambiguous. The germline gives CDR1 SQVTM, CDR2 ANQGSEA. This CDR3 has 12 amino acids. Trimming stripped 2 bases from V and 5 bases from J, with 9 bases between. CDR3 nucleotide sequence: TGCAGCGTTGAATCTGGAGGGTATGGCTACACCTTC. Amino acids: CSVESGGYGYTF.

In DNA form, the CDR3 reads TGTGCCACCAGCAGAGTTATCGGACAGGGTCTAGGTCAGCCCCAGCATTTT. Residues: CATSRVIGQGLGQPQHF. The V call is TRBV15, the J call TRBJ1-5, with 8 bases matching TRBD1. With 1 base clipped from V and 6 bases from J, the junction kept 11 bases outside the gene matches. CDR1 and CDR2 from the germline V gene are LNHNV and YYDKDF (reference sequence). The CDR3 has 17 residues.

This clone was detected a few times. The chain employs TRBV16 and TRBJ1-6; D is ambiguous. Germline loops: CDR1 KGHSY, CDR2 FQNENV. Trimming stripped 5 bases from V and 10 bases from J, with 21 bases between. The CDR3 contains 16 residues. CDR3 bases: TGTGCCAGCAGCTCATCCCCGAGGTTTAGTGGCTCACCCCTCCACTTT. It translates to CASSSSPRFSGSPLHF.

The chain links TRBV9 to TRBJ2-2; D perhaps matches TRBD2 (5 bases). The V end lost 7 bases, the J end lost 4 bases, and 17 bases lay between the germline ends. The CDR3 length is 15 residues. Germline V gene data show CDR1 as SGDLS and CDR2 as YYNGEE. The CDR3 is CASGRVGSFTGELFF. The CDR3, as DNA: TGTGCCAGCGGGCGGGTAGGGTCCTTCACCGGGGAGCTGTTTTTT.

The chain links TRBV7-7 to TRBJ1-2, with TRBD1 matching 11 bases. The V and J ends lost 5 bases and 3 bases, in that order; junction bases with no gene match: 8. This CDR3 is 16 amino acids long. CDR1 and CDR2 (germline): SSHAT, FNYEAQ (reference sequence). CDR3 protein: CASSQRGTGGDYGYTF. The CDR3, as DNA: TGTGCCAGCAGCCAACGGGGGACAGGGGGTGACTATGGCTACACCTTC. The full variable domain, its missing parts supplied by reference TRBV7-7 and TRBJ1-2, is GAGVSQSPRYKVTKRGQDVTLRCDPISSHATLYWYQQALGQGPEFLTYFNYEAQPDKSGLPSDRFSAERPEGSISTLTIQRTEQRDSAMYRCASSQRGTGGDYGYTFGSGTRLTVV.

This sequence joins TRBV6-5 and TRBJ2-7; 10 bases match TRBD1. Losses at the gene ends were 6 bases for V and 4 bases for J; bases not matched to a gene: 6. The CDR3 consists of 14 residues. Germline V CDR1 and CDR2: MNHEY, SVGAGI. The CDR3 region has the DNA TGTGCCAGCAGAGACCGGGACAGGGGTTACGAGCAGTACTTC. Encoded protein: CASRDRDRGYEQYF.

This chain uses TRBV27 with TRBJ2-7; a possible D gene is TRBD2 (6 bases). Germline CDR1 and CDR2: MNHEY and SMNVEV (reference sequence). The CDR3 extends over 14 amino acids. The V end lost 8 bases, the J end lost 3 bases, and 17 bases lay between the germline ends. Written as DNA, the CDR3 is TGTGCCAGCGGACCGACGGGACTGAGCTACGAGCAGTACTTC. Translation gives CASGPTGLSYEQYF.

The rearrangement uses TRBV19 and TRBJ1-1, with D tentatively TRBD1 (6 bases). Germline values: CDR1 LNHDA, CDR2 SQIVND (reference sequence). This CDR3 is built from 13 residues. The germline V and J ends were trimmed by 5 bases and 1 base, with 8 bases remaining between them. DNA for the CDR3: TGTGCCAGTAGTCCGGGACAGAACACTGAAGCTTTCTTT. Translated: CASSPGQNTEAFF.

The chain recombines TRBV27 with TRBJ2-4; possible D gene TRBD1, 5 bases. The CDR3 loop spans 14 amino acids. In germline, CDR1 is MNHEY, CDR2 SMNVEV (reference sequence). V was cut by 8 bases and J by 3 bases, with 14 bases left in between. For the CDR3, the DNA is TGTGCCAGCTCGTCAGGGATTGGCAAAAACATTCAGTACTTC. Translating it yields CASSSGIGKNIQYF.

The V and J genes are TRBV28 and TRBJ2-7, with unresolved D. From germline, CDR1 is MDHEN and CDR2 SYDVKM. Trimming pared 5 bases from V and 1 base from J, leaving 15 bases between. This CDR3 spans 15 amino acids. This CDR3 is CASSQTHLASYEQYF. DNA for the CDR3: TGTGCCAGCAGTCAGACACACCTCGCATCCTACGAGCAGTACTTC.

The chain couples TRBV27 to TRBJ1-5; D uncertain. The germline V gene encodes CDR1 MNHEY and CDR2 SMNVEV (reference sequence). Trimming took off 5 bases at V and 3 bases at J, with 8 bases between the two ends. The CDR3 is 13 residues long. CDR3 in amino acids: CASSQRFNQPQHF. As DNA, the CDR3 is TGTGCCAGCAGTCAACGGTTCAATCAGCCCCAGCATTTT.

The chain combines TRBV19 with TRBJ2-6; 9 bases line up with TRBD1. Trimming took 6 bases from V and 3 from J; bases not matched to a gene: 9. In germline, CDR1 is LNHDA, CDR2 SQIVND (reference sequence). The CDR3 covers 17 residues. The CDR3 DNA reads as TGTGCCAGTAGACCGGGACAGGGAGTGGGTGGGGCCAACGTCCTGACTTTC. Its protein product is CASRPGQGVGGANVLTF.

This clone has a handful of counts. The V and J genes are TRBV6-5 and TRBJ1-1, with 7 bases fitting TRBD1. This CDR3 contains 14 residues. Unmatched junction bases numbered 9, after V lost 6 bases and J lost 5 bases. Germline V gene sequence: CDR1 MNHEY, CDR2 SVGAGI. The CDR3 DNA follows: TGTGCCAGCAGCCCCGCAGGGGGTGGGACTGAAGCTTTCTTT. Protein product: CASSPAGGGTEAFF.

The chain combines TRBV29-1 with TRBJ1-2; 9 nucleotides agree with TRBD1. The V gene end was trimmed by 5 bases and the J gene end by 6 bases; junction bases not matched to a gene: 4. The V gene's germline CDR1 is SQVTM and CDR2 ANQGSEA. The CDR3 sequence is 12 residues long. CDR3 in DNA: TGCAGCGTTCGGACAGGGGCGGATGGCTACACCTTC. As protein: CSVRTGADGYTF.

This sequence joins TRBV3-1 (or the pseudogene TRBV3-2) and TRBJ2-3; the D gene is possibly TRBD2 (5 bases). The CDR3 has 12 residues. Trimming shortened V by 8 bases and J by 7 bases, and 13 bases separated the two germline ends. Germline-derived CDR1 and CDR2 are LGHDT and YNNKEL (reference sequence). CDR3 bases: TGTGCCAGCTTGGGTGGGGAGAATACGCAGTATTTT. This sequence encodes CASLGGENTQYF.

This chain connects TRBV5-4 to TRBJ1-1; D is unclear. Trimming removed 0 bases at V and 0 bases at J, with 9 bases between. The CDR3 runs 15 residues. Germline V gives CDR1 SGHNT, CDR2 YYREEE (reference sequence). The CDR3 is CASSLGGELNTEAFF. The CDR3 DNA is TGTGCCAGCAGCTTGGGCGGAGAATTGAACACTGAAGCTTTCTTT.

The V gene is TRBV18, the J gene TRBJ2-2; no reliable D call. With 6 bases removed from V and 4 bases from J, the gap between germline ends came to 18 bases. The CDR3 totals 16 residues. Germline CDR1 and CDR2: KGHSH and LQKENI. In nucleotides, the CDR3 is TGTGCCAGCTCTTTGACGACGGAGCCTTTCACCGGGGAGCTGTTTTTT. Its protein is CASSLTTEPFTGELFF.

The V call is TRBV10-3, the J call TRBJ1-2; 7 bases are shared with TRBD1. This CDR3 has 11 residues. V shed 11 bases, J shed 7 bases, and the junction held 7 bases outside the gene matches. Germline V CDR1 and CDR2: ENHRY, SYGVKD. The CDR3 coding sequence is TGTGCCCTTCGGACAGGATCTGGCTACACCTTC. Translated, it gives CALRTGSGYTF.

This chain joins TRBV2 and TRBJ1-4; perhaps TRBD1 as D (5 bases). Trimming took 4 bases from V and 0 from J, leaving 6 bases between them. This CDR3 region has 14 residues. Germline-derived CDR1 and CDR2 are SNHLY and FYNNEI. The CDR3 nucleotides read TGTGCCAGCAGTGGGACAACAACTAATGAAAAACTGTTTTTT. This sequence encodes CASSGTTTNEKLFF.

Concerning this clone itself: This CDR3 is also generated by other DNA sequences in the sample. J is TRBJ1-1 and V is TRBV3-1 (or the pseudogene TRBV3-2); TRBD1 is a possible D gene (5 bases). The CDR3 totals 11 residues. The V end lost 6 bases, the J end lost 8 bases, and 10 bases lay between the germline ends. In germline, CDR1 is LGHDT, CDR2 YNNKEL (reference sequence). The CDR3 DNA is TGTGCCAGCAGAGGCGGGGCGGAAGCTTTCTTT. Amino acids: CASRGGAEAFF.

J is TRBJ1-6 and V is TRBV7-9; the match to TRBD1 covers 10 bases. The V gene end was trimmed by 0 bases and the J gene end by 10 bases; junction bases not matched to a gene: 3. CDR3 length: 15 amino acids. Germline V lookup: CDR1 SEHNR, CDR2 FQNEAQ (reference sequence). As DNA, the CDR3 is TGTGCCAGCAGCTTAGCCGGGACAGGGGACTCACCCCTCCACTTT. Its translation: CASSLAGTGDSPLHF.

The chain couples TRBV18 to TRBJ2-7; 9 bases are shared with TRBD2. Germline CDR1 and CDR2: KGHSH and LQKENI. With 2 bases clipped from V and 5 bases from J, the junction kept 7 bases outside the gene matches. There are 15 residues in the CDR3. The CDR3 region is CASSPTAGGRHEQYF. The CDR3 DNA reads as TGTGCCAGCTCACCAACAGCGGGGGGTCGCCACGAGCAGTACTTC. Full variable domain (remainder filled in from reference TRBV18 and TRBJ2-7): NAGVMQNPRHLVRRRGQEARLRCSPMKGHSHVYWYRQLPEEGLKFMVYLQKENIIDESGMPKERFSAEFPKEGPSILRIQQVVRGDSAAYFCASSPTAGGRHEQYFGPGTRLTVT.

The rearrangement uses TRBV6-5 and TRBJ1-5; TRBD1 matches 8 bases. CDR1 MNHEY and CDR2 SVGAGI come from the germline V gene. V was pared by 6 bases and J by 6 bases, with 7 bases of the junction left unmatched. The CDR3 is 14 amino acids. The CDR3 bases are TGTGCCAGCAGATGGACAGGGTTAGGTCAGCCCCAGCATTTT. Protein sequence: CASRWTGLGQPQHF.

This clone appeared once. This chain links TRBV15 with TRBJ2-1, with TRBD2 identical over 10 bases. The length of the CDR3 is 18 residues. After removal of 3 bases from V and 0 bases from J, the junction contained 8 bases not matched to a gene. The V gene's germline CDR1 is LNHNV and CDR2 YYDKDF (reference sequence). The CDR3 DNA follows: TGTGCCACCAGCAGTGACCATTTAGCGGGGGGCTCCTACAATGAGCAGTTCTTC. It encodes CATSSDHLAGGSYNEQFF.

This clone has a single count. This chain connects TRBV2 to TRBJ1-5; weak D call: TRBD1 (6 bases). Germline values: CDR1 SNHLY, CDR2 FYNNEI. V shed 7 bases and J shed 5 bases, with 15 bases lying between them. CDR3 size: 14 residues. DNA of the CDR3: TGTGCCAGCACTGCACAGGGTTCCCATCAGCCCCAGCATTTT. Its translation: CASTAQGSHQPQHF.